The 7 T cell receptor beta chains given below trace back to one sample, sequenced in a study of CD8+CD57+ T cells in acquired aplastic anemia listed by TCRdb under 2018. Sequencing was performed on an Illumina HiSeq 2000. TCR beta VDJ combination and CDR3 sequence profiling used genomic DNA as the template. The public reads were run again by TCRdb, first through fastp at Q25 and then through MiXCR, and only productive beta chains were kept. CDR3 protein duplicates are merged, each entry listing the most common genes and DNA. In all, the sample holds 90,000 to 150,000 distinct CDR3 sequences, and roughly 55% of those were seen once. The top ten clones comprise roughly 30% of the sample. Expansion of CD8+CD57+ cells had been shown by flow cytometry in the patients chosen for sequencing. Sequenced sample: sorted CD4+, CD8+, or CD8+CD57+ T cells (not recorded which) from PBMCs. The receptors originated from a human donor with aplastic anemia.

The chain uses TRBV20-1 and TRBJ2-7; D not resolved. CDR1 is DFQATT, CDR2 SNEGSKA, per germline (reference sequence). The CDR3 has 12 residues. Trimming removed 1 base at V and 2 bases at J, with 6 bases between. CDR3 protein: CSARGDTYEQYF. DNA for the CDR3: TGCAGTGCTAGAGGCGACACCTACGAGCAGTACTTC.

J is TRBJ1-5 and V is TRBV20-1; the D is unclear. Per the germline V gene, CDR1 is DFQATT and CDR2 is SNEGSKA (reference sequence). Trimming shortened V by 3 bases and J by 7 bases, and 13 bases separated the two germline ends. CDR3 length: 13 residues. CDR3 sequence (DNA): TGCAGTGCTAGCCTTGGGGTAGGGCAGCCCCAGCATTTT. Translating it yields CSASLGVGQPQHF.

The chain is built from TRBV2 and TRBJ2-5; no clear D. Trimming removed 2 bases at V and 7 bases at J, with 2 bases between. Germline V CDR1 and CDR2: SNHLY, FYNNEI. The CDR3 has 10 residues. The CDR3: CASSERTQYF. CDR3 DNA: TGTGCCAGCAGTGAAAGGACCCAGTACTTC. Complete variable domain (other parts from reference TRBV2 and TRBJ2-5): EPEVTQTPSHQVTQMGQEVILRCVPISNHLYFYWYRQILGQKVEFLVSFYNNEISEKSEIFDDQFSVERPDGSNFTLKIRSTKLEDSAMYFCASSERTQYFGPGTRLLVL.

Concerning this clonotype: The junction does not match germline at one end; this may be a read error. This chain links TRBV15 with TRBJ1-3; D is perhaps TRBD1 (5 bases). CDR1 and CDR2 from the germline V gene are LNHNV and YYDKDF (reference sequence). The CDR3 is made up of 16 amino acids. The CDR3 is CATSRGLGPSGNTIDF. In DNA, the CDR3 is TGTGCCACCAGCAGAGGTTTGGGACCCTCTGGAAACACCATAGATTTT. The variable domain in full, with the rest retrieved from reference TRBV15 and TRBJ1-3, is DAMVIQNPRYQVTQFGKPVTLSCSQTLNHNVMYWYQQKSSQAPKLLFHYYDKDFNNEADTPDNFQSRRPNTSFCFLDIRSPGLGDTAMYLCATSRGLGPSGNTIDFGEGSWLTVV.

The chain combines TRBV20-1 with TRBJ1-4; 8 nucleotides match TRBD1. There are 13 residues in the CDR3. V shed 6 bases and J 4 bases; nucleotides not matched to a gene: 4. In germline, CDR1 is DFQATT, CDR2 SNEGSKA (reference sequence). CDR3 nucleotide sequence: TGCAGTGCGTACAGGGGGGATAATGAAAAACTGTTTTTT. It encodes CSAYRGDNEKLFF.

The rearrangement links TRBV19 to TRBJ2-3, with D perhaps TRBD2 (5 bases). This CDR3 is 14 amino acids long. CDR1 is LNHDA, CDR2 SQIVND, per germline (reference sequence). Trimming took 5 bases from V and 0 from J, leaving 9 bases between them. The CDR3 spells CASSLRTSTDTQYF. The CDR3 region has the DNA TGTGCCAGTAGTCTCCGGACTAGCACAGATACGCAGTATTTT.

This clonotype was detected ten times or more. The chain recombines TRBV6-5 with TRBJ2-5; 12 nucleotides agree with TRBD2. Germline V lookup: CDR1 MNHEY, CDR2 SVGAGI. Trimming took 2 bases from V and 6 from J; bases not matched to a gene: 10. This CDR3 region has 17 residues. This chain's CDR3 is CASSYGLAGSVSKTQYF. CDR3 sequence (DNA): TGTGCCAGCAGTTACGGACTAGCGGGGTCCGTGTCGAAGACCCAGTACTTC.